The 18 T cell receptor beta chains presented below share a single source sample, sequenced in a study of blood T cell repertoires in COVID-19. The protocol was immunoSEQ multiplex PCR, while the TCRdb copy is restricted to in-frame clones and leaves out a portion. The data contain tens of thousands of clones, 88% of them singletons. Sequencing input: peripheral blood. Every receptor here comes from a human donor in a cohort sampled during active COVID-19.

The chain recombines TRBV7-9 with TRBJ2-2; 9 bases are shared with TRBD1. The V gene end was trimmed by 0 bases and the J gene end by 7 bases; junction bases not matched to a gene: 6. Germline values: CDR1 SEHNR, CDR2 FQNEAQ (reference sequence). The CDR3 is made up of 16 amino acids. CDR3 in amino acids: CASSLAGTGRIGELFF. The CDR3, as DNA: TGTGCCAGCAGCTTAGCCGGGACAGGGCGGATCGGGGAGCTGTTTTTT.

The chain is built from TRBV7-8 and TRBJ2-3; unclear D gene. With 3 bases removed from V and 7 bases from J, the gap between germline ends came to 11 bases. CDR1 is SGHVS, CDR2 FQNEAQ, per germline. The CDR3 spans 13 residues. The CDR3 region has the DNA TGTGCCAGCAGCTTCGATAGACTTAATACGCAGTATTTT. Protein sequence: CASSFDRLNTQYF.

Regarding this clone: Other DNA sequences in the same sample also yield this CDR3. Here the CDR3 reads CAISEGLGANEKLFF. As DNA, the CDR3 is TGTGCCATCAGTGAGGGGTTAGGGGCCAATGAAAAACTGTTTTTT. The V and J genes are TRBV10-3 and TRBJ1-4; TRBD1 might be the D (5 bases). The CDR3 runs to 15 residues. CDR1 is ENHRY and CDR2 is SYGVKD in the germline V gene. V gave up 2 bases and J gave up 5 bases, with 12 bases separating them.

The gene calls are TRBV4-3 and TRBJ2-1; 11 bases match TRBD2. Per the germline V gene, CDR1 is LGHNA and CDR2 is YSLEER. V trimming: 0 bases; J trimming: 8 bases; junction bases outside the gene matches: 6. CDR3 length equals 16 residues. In DNA, the CDR3 is TGCGCCAGCAGCCAAGACAATAGCGGGGGGGCCTATGAGCAGTTCTTC. It is translated as CASSQDNSGGAYEQFF.

This clone has a handful of counts. The rearrangement uses TRBV6-1 and TRBJ1-6; a weak D match, TRBD1 (6 bases). Germline CDR1 is MNHNS and CDR2 is SASEGT. The CDR3 length is 16 residues. Trimming cost V 4 bases and J 7 bases, with 17 bases left between them. The CDR3 spells CASSARVGADNSPLHF. Here the CDR3 DNA reads TGTGCCAGCAGTGCCCGGGTGGGGGCTGACAATTCACCCCTCCACTTT.

The chain employs TRBV30 and TRBJ1-5; 7 bases align to TRBD1. CDR1 and CDR2 (germline): GTSNPN, SVGIG (reference sequence). CDR3 length: 13 residues. J lost 5 bases, V lost 5 bases, and 6 bases had no gene match. CDR3 in amino acids: CAWSGGLDQPQHF. DNA of the CDR3: TGTGCCTGGTCAGGGGGTTTAGATCAGCCCCAGCATTTT. The complete variable domain, with remaining parts taken from reference TRBV30 and TRBJ1-5, reads SQTIHQWPATLVQPVGSPLSLECTVEGTSNPNLYWYRQAAGRGLQLLFYSVGIGQISSEVPQNLSASRPQDRQFILSSKKLLLSDSGFYLCAWSGGLDQPQHFGDGTRLSIL.

This clone is medium-sized (0.01 to 0.1%) by share. This sequence joins TRBV27 and TRBJ2-1, with D uncertain. This CDR3 has 12 amino acids. Germline CDR1 is MNHEY and CDR2 is SMNVEV (reference sequence). The germline V and J ends were trimmed by 5 bases and 8 bases, with 10 bases remaining between them. The CDR3 loop is CASSPTMYEQFF. DNA of the CDR3: TGTGCCAGCAGTCCCACTATGTATGAGCAGTTCTTC.

The chain links TRBV24-1 to TRBJ2-5, with 11 nucleotides matching TRBD2. There are 16 residues in the CDR3. The germline gives CDR1 KGHDR, CDR2 SFDVKD. Losses at the gene ends were 9 bases for V and 2 bases for J; bases not matched to a gene: 10. CDR3 DNA sequence: TGTGCCACCCTGTCTAGCGGGGGGCCAGAACAAGAGACCCAGTACTTC. Amino acids: CATLSSGGPEQETQYF.

The chain joins TRBV12-3 or TRBV12-4 to TRBJ2-5; D gene ambiguous. CDR3 length equals 13 residues. The V and J ends lost 4 bases and 5 bases respectively, with 11 bases between them. The CDR3 is CASSSDILETQYF. The CDR3 DNA follows: TGTGCCAGCAGTTCTGACATTCTGGAGACCCAGTACTTC.

The CDR3 is CASSLVALDYEQYF. DNA of the CDR3: TGTGCCAGCAGCTTAGTCGCCCTAGACTACGAGCAGTACTTC. This chain joins TRBV11-2 and TRBJ2-7; D call uncertain. V lost 1 base and J lost 3, with 10 bases in between. CDR3 size: 14 residues. The germline CDR1 and CDR2 sequences are SGHAT and FQNNGV.

This chain links TRBV5-1 with TRBJ2-5; the D is unclear. The CDR3 covers 14 residues. Germline V gene data show CDR1 as SGHRS and CDR2 as YFSETQ. V was cut by 0 bases and J by 1 base, with 7 bases left in between. CDR3 coding DNA: TGCGCCAGCAGCTTGGTTCCTCCCCAAGAGACCCAGTACTTC. This gives the protein CASSLVPPQETQYF.

The chain links TRBV25-1 to TRBJ2-7; tentative D call: TRBD2 (6 bases). The CDR3 is 16 residues long. Germline V gene data show CDR1 as MGHDK and CDR2 as SYGVNS. Trimming removed 5 bases from V and 6 bases from J, with 23 bases in between. CDR3 DNA sequence: TGTGCCAGCAGTCCCTCCGGGAGCTGGGTCGCGGTCGAGCAGTACTTC. Amino acids: CASSPSGSWVAVEQYF.

The chain links TRBV2 to TRBJ2-5; 13 bases align to TRBD2. The J segment lost 4 bases and the V segment lost 5 bases, leaving 4 bases of the junction unmatched. CDR1 and CDR2 (germline): SNHLY, FYNNEI. The CDR3 sequence is 15 residues long. The DNA of the CDR3 is TGTGCCAGCAGTCCGAGGACTAGCGGGAGAGAGACCCAGTACTTC. This codes for CASSPRTSGRETQYF.

V is TRBV19 and J is TRBJ2-7; tentatively, D is TRBD1 (6 bases). The CDR3 covers 14 residues. Germline V gene sequence: CDR1 LNHDA, CDR2 SQIVND (reference sequence). With 5 bases removed from V and 0 bases from J, the gap between germline ends came to 11 bases. CDR3 region: CASSSRDNSYEQYF. The CDR3 nucleotides are TGTGCCAGTAGTTCCCGGGACAACTCCTACGAGCAGTACTTC.

The chain is built from TRBV19 and TRBJ2-4; TRBD2 is a possible D gene (5 bases). Germline values: CDR1 LNHDA, CDR2 SQIVND (reference sequence). The CDR3 consists of 16 residues. V was trimmed by 5 bases and J by 2 bases, leaving 16 bases between them. In nucleotides, the CDR3 is TGTGCCAGTAGTTCCCCGGCGGGCCGGCCCAAAAACATTCAGTACTTC. Encoded protein: CASSSPAGRPKNIQYF.

This clone was observed once. The chain has TRBV7-2 and TRBJ1-5, with D perhaps matching TRBD1 (5 bases). V shed 5 bases and J shed 7 bases, with 15 bases lying between them. This CDR3 comprises 14 residues. The V gene's germline CDR1 is SGHTA and CDR2 FQGNSA. The CDR3, as DNA: TGTGCCAGCAGCCCGCAGGGTCCACAACAGCCCCAGCATTTT. It translates to CASSPQGPQQPQHF.

V is TRBV7-7 and J is TRBJ2-1; 7 bases fit TRBD2. Per germline, CDR1 SSHAT and CDR2 FNYEAQ (reference sequence). The CDR3 runs 15 residues. V dropped 5 bases and J dropped 2; count of bases not matched to a gene: 6. The CDR3 protein is CASSPERGAYNEQFF. CDR3 coding DNA: TGTGCCAGCAGCCCCGAGCGGGGAGCCTACAATGAGCAGTTCTTC.

This chain links TRBV9 with TRBJ2-3, with D possibly matching TRBD1 (5 bases). Per germline, CDR1 SGDLS and CDR2 YYNGEE. Trimming took 2 bases from V and 0 from J, leaving 10 bases between them. This CDR3 is 15 amino acids long. The CDR3 DNA is TGTGCCAGCAGCGTGGGGCCTTCTAGCACAGATACGCAGTATTTT. Translating gives CASSVGPSSTDTQYF.